This TCR beta chain was documented in a study of T-cell reconstitution after alpha-beta-depleted transplantation in children. Findings and caveats of the study: Some patients owed their high day-60 TCRbeta diversity to surviving recipient T cells and thymic progenitors. About two months after transplant, alpha-beta T cells reportedly came from several hundred expanded graft clones. By one year post-transplant, T-cell counts and diversity largely arose from T cells that were newly produced.

Library preparation (for TCRbeta) was performed with unique molecular identifiers. TCRdb processed the PCR reads anew with MiXCR; each CDR3 protein has one entry. The repertoire has over 150,000 distinct CDR3 sequences, under 8.5% of them found once; the top ten carry just over 5.5%. There are 15 residues in the CDR3. CDR1 SGHKS and CDR2 YYEKEE come from the germline V gene (reference sequence). V was pared by 0 bases and J by 1 base, with 11 bases between. In the case of this clonotype: Its cognate antigen is unknown.

The specimen was PBMCs, collected before TCRalphabeta/CD19-depleted stem cell transplant. The chain carries TRBV5-5 and TRBJ2-7; no clear D. The source is a boy aged 2 to 10 with acute lymphoblastic leukemia, due to receive a stem cell transplant. The chain's CDR3 is CASSLVPDFSYEQYF. The CDR3 nucleotides read TGTGCCAGCAGCTTGGTGCCAGATTTTTCCTACGAGCAGTACTTC.